This section outlines one T cell receptor beta chain sequence together with its context. Its antigen is undetermined. Trimming cost V 5 bases and J 5 bases, with 15 bases left between them. This CDR3 is 14 amino acids long. Germline V gene data show CDR1 as LNHDA and CDR2 as SQIVND (reference sequence). The data derive from a study of Ad26.COV2.S vaccination and SARS-CoV-2 variants. Study-wide background: The study gave Ad26.COV2.S intramuscularly, once or twice 56 days apart.

Study-wide results and caveats: Following vaccination, spike-specific CD8+ and CD4+ T cell responses reportedly exhibited substantial breadth.

The treatment here: 19 received Ad26.COV2.S at low or high dose, single or two shots; about 5 received placebo; per-sample allocation not given. Vaccine and placebo recipients were sampled on day 63 after the first injection. Sequencing used immunoSEQ multiplex PCR; TCRdb keeps in-frame clones, though not all of them. The repertoire holds roughly 400,000 clones, with around 91% as singletons. This clonotype was obtained from a person between 18 and 59 years old who received the Ad26.COV2.S COVID-19 vaccine or a placebo. Sequenced here: peripheral blood, sampled in a trial of Ad26.COV2.S vaccine versus placebo. The chain combines TRBV19 with TRBJ1-1; D uncertain. CDR3 sequence (DNA): TGTGCCAGTAGTCCCTCCCGGGGTCAGACTGAAGCTTTCTTT. It encodes CASSPSRGQTEAFF.